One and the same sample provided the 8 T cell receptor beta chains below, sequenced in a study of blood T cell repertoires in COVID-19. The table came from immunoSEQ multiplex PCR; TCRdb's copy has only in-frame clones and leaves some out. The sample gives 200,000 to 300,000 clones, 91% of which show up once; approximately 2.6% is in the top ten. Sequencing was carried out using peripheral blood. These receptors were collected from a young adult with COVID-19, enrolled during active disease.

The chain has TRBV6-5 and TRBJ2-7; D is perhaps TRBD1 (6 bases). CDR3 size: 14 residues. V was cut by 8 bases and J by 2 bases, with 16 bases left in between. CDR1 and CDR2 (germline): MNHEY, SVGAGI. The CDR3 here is CASGEIHRAYEQYF. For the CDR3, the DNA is TGTGCCAGCGGAGAGATTCACAGGGCCTACGAGCAGTACTTC.

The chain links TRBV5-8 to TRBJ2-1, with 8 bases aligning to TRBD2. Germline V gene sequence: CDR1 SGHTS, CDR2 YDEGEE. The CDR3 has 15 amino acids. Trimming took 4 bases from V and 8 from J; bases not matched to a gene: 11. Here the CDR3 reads CASSDRGGRSDEQFF. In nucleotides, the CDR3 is TGTGCCAGCAGCGACAGAGGCGGGAGGTCGGATGAGCAGTTCTTC.

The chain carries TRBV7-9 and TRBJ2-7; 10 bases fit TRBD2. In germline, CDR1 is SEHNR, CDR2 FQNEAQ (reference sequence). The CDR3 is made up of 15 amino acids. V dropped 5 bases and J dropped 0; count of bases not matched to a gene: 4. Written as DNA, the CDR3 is TGTGCCAGCAGCCGTAGCGGGAGGACCTCCTACGAGCAGTACTTC. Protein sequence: CASSRSGRTSYEQYF.

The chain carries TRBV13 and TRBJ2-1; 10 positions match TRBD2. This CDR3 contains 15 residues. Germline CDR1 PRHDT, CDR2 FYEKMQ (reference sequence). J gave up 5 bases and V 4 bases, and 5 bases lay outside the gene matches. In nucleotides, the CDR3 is TGTGCCAGCAGCTCTCTAGCGGGAGTGAACAATGAGCAGTTCTTC. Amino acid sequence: CASSSLAGVNNEQFF.

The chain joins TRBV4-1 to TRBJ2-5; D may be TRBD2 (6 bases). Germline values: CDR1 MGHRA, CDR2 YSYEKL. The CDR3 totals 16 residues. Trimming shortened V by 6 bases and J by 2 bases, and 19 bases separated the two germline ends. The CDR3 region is CASRRIFRDSQETQYF. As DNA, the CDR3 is TGCGCCAGCAGACGAATTTTTCGGGACTCACAAGAGACCCAGTACTTC.

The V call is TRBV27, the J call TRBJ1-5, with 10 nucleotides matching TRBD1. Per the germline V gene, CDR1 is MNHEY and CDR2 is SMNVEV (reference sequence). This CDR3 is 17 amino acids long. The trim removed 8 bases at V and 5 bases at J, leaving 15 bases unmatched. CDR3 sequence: CASSGQGVTGIDQPQHF. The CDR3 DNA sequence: TGTGCCAGCTCCGGACAGGGGGTTACAGGCATAGATCAGCCCCAGCATTTT.

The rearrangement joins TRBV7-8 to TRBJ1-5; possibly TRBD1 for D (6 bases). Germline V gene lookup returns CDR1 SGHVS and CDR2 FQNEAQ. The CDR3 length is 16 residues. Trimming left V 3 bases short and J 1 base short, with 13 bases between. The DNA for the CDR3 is TGTGCCAGCAGCTTTGGGGGGGCTCGGAGCAATCAGCCCCAGCATTTT. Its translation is CASSFGGARSNQPQHF.

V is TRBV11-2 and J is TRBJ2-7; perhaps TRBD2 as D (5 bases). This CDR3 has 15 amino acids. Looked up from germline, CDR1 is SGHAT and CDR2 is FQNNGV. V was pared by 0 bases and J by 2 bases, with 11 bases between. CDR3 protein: CASSLDSAATYEQYF. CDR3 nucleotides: TGTGCCAGCAGCTTAGATAGCGCCGCTACCTACGAGCAGTACTTC. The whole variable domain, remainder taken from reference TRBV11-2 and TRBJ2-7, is EAGVAQSPRYKIIEKRQSVAFWCNPISGHATLYWYQQILGQGPKLLIQFQNNGVVDDSQLPKDRFSAERLKGVDSTLKIQPAKLEDSAVYLCASSLDSAATYEQYFGPGTRLTVT.